Listed below are T cell receptor beta chains from one sample, sequenced in a study of control samples from healthy donors and cancer patients. Assay: immunoSEQ multiplex PCR; the TCRdb copy retains only in-frame clones and omits some. The table records 90,000 or so clones, 85% to 90% of them present only once. Sequenced: blood. These receptors came from a woman aged 55-69 years in good health. Both conserved end residues are part of each CDR3. A D gene is named only where the DNA matches it firmly. For some rows the clone size is stated as once, few or many, or as a class when expanded; others skip it.

-	TRBJ1-2	TRBV6-2/TRBV6-3	-	CASSYLSGSYGYTF	TGTGCCAGCAGTTACCTGTCAGGCAGTTATGGCTACACCTTC
-	TRBJ1-5	TRBV15	-	CATSKQANQPQHF	TGTGCCACCAGCAAACAGGCGAATCAGCCCCAGCATTTT
-	TRBJ2-7	TRBV18	-	CASSLTVGYEQYF	TGTGCCAGCTCACTTACAGTTGGCTACGAGCAGTACTTC
-	TRBJ1-6	TRBV12-3/TRBV12-4	-	CASSLIRYSPLHF	TGTGCCAGCAGTTTAATCCGGTACTCACCCCTCCACTTT
-	TRBJ2-2	TRBV6-6	-	CASSYSWSNTGELFF	TGTGCCAGCAGTTACTCGTGGTCGAACACCGGGGAGCTGTTTTTT
-	TRBJ1-1	TRBV5-6	TRBD1	CASSVGDRGLYTEAFF	TGTGCCAGCAGCGTGGGGGACAGGGGGCTCTACACTGAAGCTTTCTTT
-	TRBJ1-1	TRBV7-3	TRBD1	CASSLPGQGEAFF	TGTGCCAGCAGCCTCCCGGGACAGGGTGAAGCTTTCTTT
once	TRBJ1-1	TRBV10-3	-	CAAEGTRTEAFF	TGTGCCGCAGAAGGGACTCGCACTGAAGCTTTCTTT
-	TRBJ2-3	TRBV5-5	-	CASSLTVGADTQYF	TGTGCCAGCAGCCTGACCGTCGGCGCAGATACGCAGTATTTT
-	TRBJ1-2	TRBV9	-	CASSASGDPNYGYTF	TGTGCCAGCAGCGCCTCAGGGGACCCTAACTATGGCTACACCTTC
-	TRBJ1-1	TRBV27	TRBD1	CASSPMTGVSGAFF	TGTGCCAGCAGTCCTATGACAGGGGTGTCCGGCGCTTTCTTT
-	TRBJ2-7	TRBV7-3	-	CASIGRTYEQYF	TGTGCCAGCATAGGGCGTACCTACGAGCAGTACTTC
-	TRBJ2-2	TRBV6-2/TRBV6-3	TRBD2	CASSYALAGRNTGELFF	TGTGCCAGCAGTTACGCGCTAGCGGGACGGAACACCGGGGAGCTGTTTTTT
once	TRBJ2-5	TRBV6-4	-	CASSGCLGVLASETQYF	TGTGCCAGCAGTGGTTGCTTGGGGGTTCTAGCCAGTGAGACCCAGTACTTC
-	TRBJ2-3	TRBV18	-	CASSPLGGAVDTQYF	TGTGCCAGCTCACCACTCGGCGGGGCGGTGGATACGCAGTATTTT
-	TRBJ2-3	TRBV5-4	TRBD1	CASSAKGQGSTDTQYF	TGTGCCAGCAGCGCGAAGGGACAGGGGTCCACAGATACGCAGTATTTT
few	TRBJ1-1	TRBV29-1	-	CSADQGFGTEAFF	TGCAGCGCCGATCAGGGATTCGGCACTGAAGCTTTCTTT
-	TRBJ2-2	TRBV19	-	CASLGGPIVTGELFF	TGTGCCTCCCTCGGAGGACCGATCGTCACCGGGGAGCTGTTTTTT
-	TRBJ2-2	TRBV5-1	TRBD1	CASSAPGQGTAGELFF	TGCGCCAGCAGCGCCCCGGGACAGGGTACTGCCGGGGAGCTGTTTTTT
-	TRBJ1-3	TRBV28	-	CASGPSGNTIYF	TGTGCCAGCGGCCCGTCTGGAAACACCATATATTTT
-	TRBJ2-2	TRBV19	TRBD1	CASNAQGDTGELFF	TGTGCCAGTAACGCCCAGGGGGACACCGGGGAGCTGTTTTTT
once	TRBJ2-2	TRBV15	-	CATGVKFANTGELFF	TGTGCCACCGGGGTGAAGTTCGCGAACACCGGGGAGCTGTTTTTT